The 10 T cell receptor beta chains presented below share a single source sample, sequenced in a study of tissue T cells after allogeneic stem cell transplantation (dated by TCRdb to between 2021 and 2023). Libraries were made using the immunoSEQ multiplex PCR assay. What TCRdb holds here is the immuneACCESS table cut down to in-frame rearrangements. Part of the clones is not present; checked against another copy, under half of the missing clones reflect an unresolved V gene, and the others are unexplained. The sample data list approximately 690 clones, and roughly 49% of these were observed just once. The top ten clones comprise about a third of the sample. The sample's time point, from its label and the paper: human tissue collected at research (rapid) autopsy. The material was blood, obtained at autopsy. Every receptor here comes from a male patient aged 60 or older with steroid-refractory graft-versus-host disease after an allogeneic stem cell transplant. After a transplant, some of the T cells may come from the graft donor.

This sequence joins TRBV7-9 and TRBJ2-5; unclear D gene. This CDR3 has 12 residues. The ends were cut back, 2 bases at V and 5 bases at J, with 6 bases in the middle. Germline V gene data show CDR1 as SEHNR and CDR2 as FQNEAQ (reference sequence). DNA of the CDR3: TGTGCCAGCAGCTTATTTGGGGAGACCCAGTACTTC. Protein product: CASSLFGETQYF.

This clone was seen more than once but under ten times. Just one base apart from a much larger clone, this may be a read error. Other DNA sequences from this sample encode an identical CDR3 as well. The chain joins TRBV5-6 to TRBJ2-5, with TRBD2 matching over 8 bases. From germline, CDR1 is SGHDT and CDR2 YYEEEE. The CDR3 has 15 amino acids. The CDR3 DNA reads TGCGCCCGCCGCTGGGGGGCCGGGGGGGGCGAGACCCAGTACTTC. It translates to CARRWGAGGGETQYF. Looking up the rest from reference TRBV5-6 and TRBJ2-5 gives the full variable domain: DAGVTQSPTHLIKTRGQQVTLRCSPKSGHDTVSWYQQALGQGPQFIFQYYEEEERQRGNFPDRFSGHQFPNYSSELNVNALLLGDSALYLCARRWGAGGGETQYFGPGTRLLVL.

As to this clone: This may arise from a read error, as a much more abundant clone is one base away. The chain combines TRBV5-6 with TRBJ2-5; 8 bases agree with TRBD2. Germline CDR1 reads SGHDT; CDR2 reads YYEEEE. The ends lost 7 bases at V and 4 bases at J; junction bases unmatched: 12. The CDR3 extends over 15 amino acids. Here the CDR3 reads CASRGVAGGGETQYF. The CDR3 nucleotides read TGTGCCAGCCGCGGGGTGGCCGGGGGGGGAGAGACCCAGTACTTC.

This clone has a handful of counts. V usage is TRBV7-6 and J usage is TRBJ1-3; possibly TRBD1 for D (6 bases). V shed 5 bases and J shed 2 bases, with 22 bases lying between them. Germline V gives CDR1 SGHVS, CDR2 FNYEAQ. The CDR3 has 18 amino acids. CDR3 in amino acids: CASSRGADSGLAGNTIYF. The DNA for the CDR3 is TGTGCCAGCAGCAGGGGGGCGGACTCGGGGCTTGCTGGAAACACCATATATTTT.

The V gene is TRBV3-1 (or the pseudogene TRBV3-2), the J gene TRBJ1-5; 9 positions match TRBD1. Germline V gene lookup returns CDR1 LGHDT and CDR2 YNNKEL (reference sequence). The CDR3 runs to 14 residues. Trimming cost V 6 bases and J 6 bases; bases outside gene matches: 6. CDR3 residues: CASSQTGGGQPQHF. The CDR3 region has the DNA TGTGCCAGCAGTCAGACAGGGGGAGGTCAGCCCCAGCATTTT.

This clone counts as medium-sized (0.01 to 0.1%). This chain connects TRBV2 to TRBJ2-2, with D perhaps given as TRBD1 or TRBD2 (5 bases each). Germline V gene data show CDR1 as SNHLY and CDR2 as FYNNEI. V lost 7 bases and J lost 6, with 18 bases in between. The CDR3 length is 15 residues. CDR3 sequence: CASMGEGNLSGELFF. The CDR3 nucleotides are TGTGCCAGCATGGGAGAGGGGAATCTTTCCGGGGAGCTGTTTTTT.

J is TRBJ2-7 and V is TRBV4-3; D possibly uses TRBD1 or TRBD2 (6 bases each). Germline V gives CDR1 LGHNA, CDR2 YSLEER. V was cut by 4 bases and J by 4 bases, with 17 bases left in between. This CDR3 contains 15 residues. CDR3 amino acids: CASSLKGGGYYEQYF. The CDR3, as DNA: TGCGCCAGCAGCCTGAAGGGGGGCGGTTATTACGAGCAGTACTTC.

This clone was counted between two and nine times. The chain carries TRBV27 and TRBJ1-2; 8 nucleotides align to TRBD1. Germline lookup yields CDR1 MNHEY and CDR2 SMNVEV (reference sequence). The CDR3 runs 15 residues. V lost 4 bases and J lost 4; bases outside the gene matches: 8. The chain's CDR3 is CASSSTFGTGYGYTF. The CDR3 coding sequence is TGTGCCAGCAGTTCCACCTTTGGGACAGGCTATGGCTACACCTTC.

By proportion, this clone is medium-sized. V gene TRBV3-1 (or the pseudogene TRBV3-2) combines with J gene TRBJ2-5, with 13 bases identical to TRBD2. The V gene's germline CDR1 is LGHDT and CDR2 YNNKEL (reference sequence). This CDR3 contains 14 residues. J was trimmed by 5 bases and V by 9 bases; bases with no gene match: 6. The CDR3 reads CASTSGGERETQYF. The CDR3, as DNA: TGTGCCAGTACTAGCGGGGGGGAGAGGGAGACCCAGTACTTC.

This clone was detected a few times. Additional DNA sequences in this sample encode the identical CDR3. The rearrangement links TRBV5-6 to TRBJ2-5; the D gene could be TRBD1 or TRBD2 (7 bases each). The germline CDR1 and CDR2 sequences are SGHDT and YYEEEE. V was pared by 0 bases and J by 5 bases, with 14 bases between. The CDR3 contains 15 residues. CDR3 residues: CASSLVAGGGETQYF. The CDR3 nucleotides read TGTGCCAGCAGCTTGGTTGCAGGGGGAGGGGAGACCCAGTACTTC. Supplemented by reference TRBV5-6 and TRBJ2-5, the full variable domain reads DAGVTQSPTHLIKTRGQQVTLRCSPKSGHDTVSWYQQALGQGPQFIFQYYEEEERQRGNFPDRFSGHQFPNYSSELNVNALLLGDSALYLCASSLVAGGGETQYFGPGTRLLVL.